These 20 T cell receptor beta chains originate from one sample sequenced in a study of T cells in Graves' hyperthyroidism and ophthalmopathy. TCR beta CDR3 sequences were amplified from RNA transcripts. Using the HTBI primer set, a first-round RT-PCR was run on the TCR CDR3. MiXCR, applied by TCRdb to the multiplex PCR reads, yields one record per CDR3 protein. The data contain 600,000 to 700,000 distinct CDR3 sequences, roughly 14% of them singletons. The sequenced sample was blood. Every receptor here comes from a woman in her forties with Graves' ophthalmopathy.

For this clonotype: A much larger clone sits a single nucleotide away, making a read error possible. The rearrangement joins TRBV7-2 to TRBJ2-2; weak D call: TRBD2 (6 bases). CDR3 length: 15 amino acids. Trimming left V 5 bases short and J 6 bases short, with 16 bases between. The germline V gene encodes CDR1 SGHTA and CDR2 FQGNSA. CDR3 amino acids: CASSEGTWTSGELFF. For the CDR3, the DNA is TGTGCCAGCAGCGAGGGGACTTGGACGTCCGGGGAGCTGTTTTTT.

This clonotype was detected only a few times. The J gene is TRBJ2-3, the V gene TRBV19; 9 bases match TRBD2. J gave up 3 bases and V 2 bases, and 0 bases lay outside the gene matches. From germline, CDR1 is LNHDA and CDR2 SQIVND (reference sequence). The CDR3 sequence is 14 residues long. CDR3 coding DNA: TGTGCCAGTAGTATAACTAGCGGGACAGATACGCAGTATTTT. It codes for CASSITSGTDTQYF.

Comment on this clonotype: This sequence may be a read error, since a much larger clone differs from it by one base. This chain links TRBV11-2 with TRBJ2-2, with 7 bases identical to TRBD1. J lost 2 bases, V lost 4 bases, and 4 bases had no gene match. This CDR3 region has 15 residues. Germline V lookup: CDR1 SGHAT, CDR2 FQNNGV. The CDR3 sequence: CASSSIGGNTGELFF. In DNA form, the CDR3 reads TGTGCCAGCAGCTCCATAGGGGGCAACACCGGGGAGCTGTTTTTT.

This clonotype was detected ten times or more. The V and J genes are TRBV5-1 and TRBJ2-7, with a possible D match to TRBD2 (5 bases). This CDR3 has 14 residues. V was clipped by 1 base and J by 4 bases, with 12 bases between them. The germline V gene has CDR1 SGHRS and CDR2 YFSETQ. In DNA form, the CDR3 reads TGCGCCAGCAGCTTGTCGCTAGCAGGATACGAGCAGTACTTC. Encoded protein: CASSLSLAGYEQYF.

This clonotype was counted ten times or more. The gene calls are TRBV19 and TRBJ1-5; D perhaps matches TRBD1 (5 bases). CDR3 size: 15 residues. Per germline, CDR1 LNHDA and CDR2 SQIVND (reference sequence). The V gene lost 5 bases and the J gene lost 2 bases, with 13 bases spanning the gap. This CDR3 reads CASSDRDGRNQPQHF. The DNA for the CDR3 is TGTGCCAGTAGTGACCGGGACGGACGCAATCAGCCCCAGCATTTT.

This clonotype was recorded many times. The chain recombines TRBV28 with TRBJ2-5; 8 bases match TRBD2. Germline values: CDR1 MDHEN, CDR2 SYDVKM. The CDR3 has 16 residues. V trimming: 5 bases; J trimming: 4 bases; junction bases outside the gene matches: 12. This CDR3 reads CASSPPRRSGRETQYF. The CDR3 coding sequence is TGTGCCAGCAGTCCCCCACGGAGGAGCGGGAGAGAGACCCAGTACTTC. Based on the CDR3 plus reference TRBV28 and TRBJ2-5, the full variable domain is DVKVTQSSRYLVKRTGEKVFLECVQDMDHENMFWYRQDPGLGLRLIYFSYDVKMKEKGDIPEGYSVSREKKERFSLILESASTNQTSMYLCASSPPRRSGRETQYFGPGTRLLVL.

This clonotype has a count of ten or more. The CDR3 nucleotides are TGTGCCAGCAGTCAATCCACGAGTCTATCCTACGAGCAGTACTTC. Residues: CASSQSTSLSYEQYF. J is TRBJ2-7 and V is TRBV7-9, with D unclear. Trimming pared 6 bases from V and 1 base from J, leaving 16 bases between. Germline V gene data show CDR1 as SEHNR and CDR2 as FQNEAQ (reference sequence). This CDR3 comprises 15 residues.

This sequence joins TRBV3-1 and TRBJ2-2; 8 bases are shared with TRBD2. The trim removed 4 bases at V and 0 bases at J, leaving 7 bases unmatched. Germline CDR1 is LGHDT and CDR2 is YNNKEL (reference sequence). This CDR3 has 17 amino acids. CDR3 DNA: TGTGCCAGCAGCCGGAGGGGGACTAGAACGAACACCGGGGAGCTGTTTTTT. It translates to CASSRRGTRTNTGELFF. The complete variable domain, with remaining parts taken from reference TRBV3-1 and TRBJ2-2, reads DTAVSQTPKYLVTQMGNDKSIKCEQNLGHDTMYWYKQDSKKFLKIMFSYNNKELIINETVPNRFSPKSPDKAHLNLHINSLELGDSAVYFCASSRRGTRTNTGELFFGEGSRLTVL.

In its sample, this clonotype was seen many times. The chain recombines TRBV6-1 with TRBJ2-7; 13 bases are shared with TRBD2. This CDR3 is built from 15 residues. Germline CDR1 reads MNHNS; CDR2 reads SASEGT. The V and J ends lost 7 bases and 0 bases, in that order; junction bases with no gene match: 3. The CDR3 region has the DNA TGTGCCAGCAAGAGACTAGCGGGAGGCTCCTACGAGCAGTACTTC. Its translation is CASKRLAGGSYEQYF.

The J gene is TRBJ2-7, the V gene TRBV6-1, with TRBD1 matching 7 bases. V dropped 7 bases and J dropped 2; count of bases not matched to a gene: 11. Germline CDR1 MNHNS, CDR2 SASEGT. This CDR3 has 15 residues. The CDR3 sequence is CASKATGTATYEQYF. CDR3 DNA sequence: TGTGCCAGCAAAGCTACCGGGACAGCTACCTACGAGCAGTACTTC.

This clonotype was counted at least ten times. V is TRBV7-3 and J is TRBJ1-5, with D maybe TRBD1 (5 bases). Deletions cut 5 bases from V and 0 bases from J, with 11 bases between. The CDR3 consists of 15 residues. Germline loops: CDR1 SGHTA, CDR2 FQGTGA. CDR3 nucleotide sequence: TGTGCCAGCAGCCCCCCGGGGGTTAGCAATCAGCCCCAGCATTTT. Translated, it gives CASSPPGVSNQPQHF.

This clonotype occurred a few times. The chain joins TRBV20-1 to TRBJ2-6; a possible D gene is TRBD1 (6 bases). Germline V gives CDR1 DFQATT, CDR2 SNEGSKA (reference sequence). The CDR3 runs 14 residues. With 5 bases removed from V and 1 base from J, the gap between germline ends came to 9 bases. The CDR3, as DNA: TGCAGTGCTCCTGGACAGTCTGGGGCCAACGTCCTGACTTTC. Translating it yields CSAPGQSGANVLTF.

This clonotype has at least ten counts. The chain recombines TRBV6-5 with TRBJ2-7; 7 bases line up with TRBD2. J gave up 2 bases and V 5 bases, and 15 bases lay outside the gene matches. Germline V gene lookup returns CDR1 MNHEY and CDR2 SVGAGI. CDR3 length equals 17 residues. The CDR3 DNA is TGTGCCAGCAGTCCGGCGGGAGTAGGGGCTCGACCCTACGAGCAGTACTTC. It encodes CASSPAGVGARPYEQYF.

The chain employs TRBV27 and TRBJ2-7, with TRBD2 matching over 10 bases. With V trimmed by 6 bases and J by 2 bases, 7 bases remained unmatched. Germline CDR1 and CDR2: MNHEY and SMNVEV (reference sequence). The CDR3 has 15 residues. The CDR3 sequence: CASSSLAGKPYEQYF. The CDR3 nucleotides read TGTGCCAGCAGCTCACTAGCGGGGAAACCCTACGAGCAGTACTTC.

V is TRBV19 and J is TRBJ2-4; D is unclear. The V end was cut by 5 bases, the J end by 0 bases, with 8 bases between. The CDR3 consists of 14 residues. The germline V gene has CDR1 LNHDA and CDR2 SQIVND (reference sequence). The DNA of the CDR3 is TGTGCCAGTAGTCCCCGGGCAGCCAAAAACATTCAGTACTTC. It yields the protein CASSPRAAKNIQYF.

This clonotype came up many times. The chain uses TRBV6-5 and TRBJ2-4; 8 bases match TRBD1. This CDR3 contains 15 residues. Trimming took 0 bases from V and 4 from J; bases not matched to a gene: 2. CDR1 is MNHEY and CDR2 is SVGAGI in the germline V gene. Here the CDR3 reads CASSYSRQGKNIQYF. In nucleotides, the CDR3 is TGTGCCAGCAGTTACTCGAGACAGGGGAAAAACATTCAGTACTTC.

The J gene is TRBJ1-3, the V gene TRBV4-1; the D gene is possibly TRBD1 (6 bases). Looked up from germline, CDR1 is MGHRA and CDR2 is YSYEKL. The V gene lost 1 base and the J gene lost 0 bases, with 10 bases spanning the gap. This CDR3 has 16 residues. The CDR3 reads CASSQGGTPSGNTIYF. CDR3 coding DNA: TGCGCCAGCAGCCAAGGCGGGACACCCTCTGGAAACACCATATATTTT.

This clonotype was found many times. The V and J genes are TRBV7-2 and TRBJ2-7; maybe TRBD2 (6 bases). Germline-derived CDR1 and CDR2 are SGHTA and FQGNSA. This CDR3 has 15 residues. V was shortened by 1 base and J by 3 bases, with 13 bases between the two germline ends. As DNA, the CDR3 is TGTGCCAGCAGCTTAGGGGGGACTCCGGGCTACGAGCAGTACTTC. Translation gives CASSLGGTPGYEQYF.

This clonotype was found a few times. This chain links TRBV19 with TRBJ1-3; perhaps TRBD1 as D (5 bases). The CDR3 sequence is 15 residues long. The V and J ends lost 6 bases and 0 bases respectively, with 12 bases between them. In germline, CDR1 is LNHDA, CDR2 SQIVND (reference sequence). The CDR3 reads CASSGTHDSGNTIYF. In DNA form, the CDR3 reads TGTGCCAGTAGCGGGACTCATGACTCTGGAAACACCATATATTTT.

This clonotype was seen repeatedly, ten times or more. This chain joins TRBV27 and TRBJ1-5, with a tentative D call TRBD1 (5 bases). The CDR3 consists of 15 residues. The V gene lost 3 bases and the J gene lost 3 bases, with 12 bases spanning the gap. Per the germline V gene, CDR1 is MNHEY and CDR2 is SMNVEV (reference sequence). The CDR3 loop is CASSFLGGYNQPQHF. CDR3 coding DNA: TGTGCCAGCAGTTTCCTTGGGGGGTACAATCAGCCCCAGCATTTT.